The present T cell receptor (beta chain) was sequenced within a study of blood T cell repertoires in COVID-19. For the study at large: PBMCs, B-cell-depleted T cells, or T cells provided the cDNA or gDNA that made up the material.

Data came from immunoSEQ multiplex PCR; TCRdb stores just in-frame clones and leaves some out. The table has more than 250,000 clones, around 90% seen once. V was pared by 4 bases and J by 3 bases, with 4 bases of the junction left unmatched. CDR1 is SGHVS and CDR2 is FQNEAQ in the germline V gene. CDR3 length: 14 amino acids. The sample taken for sequencing was peripheral blood. This TCR was recovered from a man between 18 and 29 years old who had recovered from COVID-19. J is TRBJ2-7 and V is TRBV7-8; TRBD1 aligns across 9 bases. The CDR3 DNA follows: TGTGCCAGCAGCTCCGGGACAGGGAGCTACGAGCAGTACTTC. It yields the protein CASSSGTGSYEQYF.